The 4 T cell receptor beta chains presented below share a single source sample, sequenced in a study of cytomegalovirus exposure and HLA in healthy donors. Amplification used 60 Vbeta primers and 13 Jbeta primers. Method: immunoSEQ multiplex PCR; TCRdb's copy keeps in-frame clones and lacks some. Across under 65,000 clones, the top ten clones capture roughly 7% of the sample. The sample was PBMCs. These receptor sequences come from a middle-aged woman in good health and CMV-seronegative.

The J gene is TRBJ1-2, the V gene TRBV6-5; tentative D call: TRBD1 (6 bases). The CDR3 totals 15 residues. Trimming shortened V by 2 bases and J by 1 base, and 11 bases separated the two germline ends. The germline V gene has CDR1 MNHEY and CDR2 SVGAGI. This CDR3 is CASSYGQWGNYGYTF. The CDR3 DNA reads TGTGCCAGCAGTTACGGACAGTGGGGTAACTATGGCTACACCTTC.

V and J are TRBV19 and TRBJ2-5; 9 bases line up with TRBD2. This CDR3 region has 16 residues. V gave up 1 base and J gave up 3 bases; unmatched junction bases: 6. The germline gives CDR1 LNHDA, CDR2 SQIVND (reference sequence). CDR3 residues: CASSIVASGAKETQYF. CDR3 nucleotides: TGTGCCAGTAGTATAGTGGCTAGCGGGGCCAAAGAGACCCAGTACTTC.

The chain has TRBV7-2 and TRBJ2-1; 7 bases match TRBD2. CDR1 is SGHTA, CDR2 FQGNSA, per germline. The CDR3 is 16 residues long. Losses at the gene ends were 1 base for V and 0 bases for J; bases not matched to a gene: 3. In DNA form, the CDR3 reads TGTGCCAGCAGCTTAGAGTCTAGCGGCTCCTACAATGAGCAGTTCTTC. This sequence encodes CASSLESSGSYNEQFF.

The V gene is TRBV14, the J gene TRBJ1-1; possibly TRBD1 for D (5 bases). The germline V gene encodes CDR1 SGHDN and CDR2 FVKESK. Trimming took 0 bases from V and 0 from J, leaving 8 bases between them. The CDR3 spans 15 residues. Here the CDR3 reads CASSQDIGVNTEAFF. The CDR3 region has the DNA TGTGCCAGCAGCCAAGATATAGGGGTGAACACTGAAGCTTTCTTT.